Listed here are 5 T cell receptor beta chains from one sample, sequenced in a study of blood T cell repertoires in COVID-19. Some clones are missing from TCRdb's copy, which holds only in-frame ones; the method was immunoSEQ multiplex PCR. In the table there are approximately 150,000 clones, around four fifths of which are singletons. The sample consisted of peripheral blood. Source of these receptors: a human donor in a cohort sampled during active COVID-19.

The table lists this clone with a few counts. V is TRBV4-2 and J is TRBJ2-6; D is perhaps TRBD1 (5 bases). CDR1 and CDR2 (germline): LGHNA, YNFKEQ. Trimming removed 4 bases at V and 4 bases at J, with 14 bases between. The length of the CDR3 is 16 residues. The chain's CDR3 is CASSRDSQAGANVLTF. The CDR3 nucleotides read TGTGCCAGCAGCCGCGACTCACAGGCCGGGGCCAACGTCCTGACTTTC.

This clone was detected only a few times. The genes are TRBV6-1 and TRBJ1-2; D is uncertain. Germline V gives CDR1 MNHNS, CDR2 SASEGT. Between the trimmed V and J ends, which lost 3 bases and 5 bases, there was a span of 13 bases. The CDR3 runs 14 residues. The CDR3, as DNA: TGTGCCAGCAGTGAGGGCAGAGATAGATATGGCTACACCTTC. This encodes CASSEGRDRYGYTF.

This chain connects TRBV6-5 to TRBJ2-1, with D possibly being TRBD2 (5 bases). Between the trimmed V and J ends, which lost 2 bases and 0 bases, there was a span of 5 bases. CDR1 is MNHEY, CDR2 SVGAGI, per germline. The CDR3 length is 14 residues. CDR3 region: CASSYTSSYNEQFF. CDR3 bases: TGTGCCAGCAGTTACACTAGCTCCTACAATGAGCAGTTCTTC.

This sequence joins TRBV28 and TRBJ2-2; 10 bases map to TRBD1. There are 16 residues in the CDR3. Per the germline V gene, CDR1 is MDHEN and CDR2 is SYDVKM. V was clipped by 10 bases and J by 6 bases; unmatched bases: 14. The CDR3 bases are TGTGCCACCACTAACCAGGGACAGGGGCTGTCCGGGGAGCTGTTTTTT. It specifies CATTNQGQGLSGELFF.

The chain uses TRBV19 and TRBJ2-7; D perhaps matches TRBD1 (5 bases). Germline-derived CDR1 and CDR2 are LNHDA and SQIVND (reference sequence). This CDR3 is built from 13 residues. Trimming cost V 5 bases and J 2 bases, with 10 bases left between them. The CDR3 region has the DNA TGTGCCAGTAGTCGGACAAATCCCTACGAGCAGTACTTC. This gives the protein CASSRTNPYEQYF.